The T cell receptor (beta chain) described here comes from a study of identifying expanded T cells in peripheral blood. Collection occurred without any documented infections or immune events in donors. Measured with immunoSEQ multiplex PCR; TCRdb has only the in-frame clones, and not every one. The sample records tens of thousands of clones, about 91% being singletons. Study-wide results and caveats: Over about two and four weeks, about 15 and 18 clones changed, versus 1.2 between replicates. Across healthy donors, higher total template counts meant significantly greater roughly 2-week count variance.

V shed 3 bases and J shed 9 bases, with 9 bases lying between them. Per the germline V gene, CDR1 is MNHEY and CDR2 is SMNVEV (reference sequence). This CDR3 is built from 13 residues. Comments on this clone: Its specificity is unknown.

The specimen was blood. This sequence originates from a person between 18 and 75 years old in good health. The gene calls are TRBV27 and TRBJ2-6; perhaps TRBD1 as D (5 bases). CDR3 protein: CASSLGRDNVLTF. Here the CDR3 DNA reads TGTGCCAGCAGTTTGGGCAGGGACAACGTCCTGACTTTC.